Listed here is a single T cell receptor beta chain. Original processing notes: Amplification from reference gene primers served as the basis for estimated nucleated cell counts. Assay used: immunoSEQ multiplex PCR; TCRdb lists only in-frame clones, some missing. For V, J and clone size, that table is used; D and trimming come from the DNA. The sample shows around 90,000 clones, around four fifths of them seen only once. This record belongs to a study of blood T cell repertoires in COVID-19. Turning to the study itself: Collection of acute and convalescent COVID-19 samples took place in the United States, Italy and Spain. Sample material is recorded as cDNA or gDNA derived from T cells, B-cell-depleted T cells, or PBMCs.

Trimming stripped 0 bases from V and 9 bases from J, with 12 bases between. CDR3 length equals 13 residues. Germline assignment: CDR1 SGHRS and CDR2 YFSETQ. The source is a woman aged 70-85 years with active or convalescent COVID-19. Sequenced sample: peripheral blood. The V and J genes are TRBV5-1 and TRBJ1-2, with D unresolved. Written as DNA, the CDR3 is TGCGCCAGCAGCTTGGCCGCGCGCTCCCGCTACACCTTC. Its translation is CASSLAARSRYTF.